This T cell receptor beta chain was sequenced during a study of cytomegalovirus exposure and HLA in healthy donors. Regarding this clone: Its antigen is unknown. The sample holds other DNA sequences that translate to the same CDR3.

The CDR3 spans 13 residues. V lost 4 bases, J lost 5 bases, and 4 bases stayed unmatched. The germline gives CDR1 SGHRS, CDR2 YFSETQ. The study's findings and limits: Sequencing likely produced, as an artifact, a cluster of highly shared sequence variants.

The PCR made use of 60 Vbeta and 13 Jbeta primers. TCRdb's table, derived via immunoSEQ multiplex PCR, lists solely in-frame clones and lacks some. This table has about 170,000 clones, roughly 79% appearing once. The sequenced sample was PBMCs. The TCR was taken from a man in his forties in good health and CMV-seropositive. The chain combines TRBV5-1 with TRBJ2-5; 8 bases are a match to TRBD2. CDR3 sequence: CASSLSGEETQYF. As DNA, the CDR3 is TGCGCCAGCAGCCTTAGCGGGGAGGAGACCCAGTACTTC.